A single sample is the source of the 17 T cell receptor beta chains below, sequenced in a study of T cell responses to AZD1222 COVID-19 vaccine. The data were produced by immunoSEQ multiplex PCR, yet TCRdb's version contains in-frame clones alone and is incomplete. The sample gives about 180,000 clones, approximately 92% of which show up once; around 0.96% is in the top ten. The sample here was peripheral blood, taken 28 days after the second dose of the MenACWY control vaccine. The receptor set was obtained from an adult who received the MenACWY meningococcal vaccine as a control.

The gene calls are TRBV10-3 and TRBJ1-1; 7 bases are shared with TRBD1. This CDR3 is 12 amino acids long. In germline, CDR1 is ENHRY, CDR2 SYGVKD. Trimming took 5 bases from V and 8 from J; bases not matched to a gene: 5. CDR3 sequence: CAISKGTEEAFF. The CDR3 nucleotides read TGTGCCATCAGTAAAGGGACAGAAGAAGCTTTCTTT.

Written as DNA, the CDR3 is TGTGCCAGCAGCTTCCGGACTAGCGGGGGCATAATCACAGATACGCAGTATTTT. This sequence encodes CASSFRTSGGIITDTQYF. This chain uses TRBV9 with TRBJ2-3; 13 bases are shared with TRBD2. J gave up 2 bases and V 4 bases, and 10 bases lay outside the gene matches. The length of the CDR3 is 18 residues. Germline V lookup: CDR1 SGDLS, CDR2 YYNGEE.

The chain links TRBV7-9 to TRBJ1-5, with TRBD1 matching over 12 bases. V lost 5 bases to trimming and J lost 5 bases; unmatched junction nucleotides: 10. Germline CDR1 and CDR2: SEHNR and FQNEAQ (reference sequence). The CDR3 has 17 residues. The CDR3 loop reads CASSHGDRGLRDQPQHF. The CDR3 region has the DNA TGTGCCAGCAGCCATGGGGACAGGGGGCTGAGGGATCAGCCCCAGCATTTT.

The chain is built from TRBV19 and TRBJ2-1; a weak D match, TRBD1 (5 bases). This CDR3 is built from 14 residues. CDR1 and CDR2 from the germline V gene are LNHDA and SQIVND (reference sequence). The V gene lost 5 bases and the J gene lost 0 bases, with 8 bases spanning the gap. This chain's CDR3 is CASSRQGSYNEQFF. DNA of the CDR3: TGTGCCAGTAGTCGGCAGGGCTCCTACAATGAGCAGTTCTTC.

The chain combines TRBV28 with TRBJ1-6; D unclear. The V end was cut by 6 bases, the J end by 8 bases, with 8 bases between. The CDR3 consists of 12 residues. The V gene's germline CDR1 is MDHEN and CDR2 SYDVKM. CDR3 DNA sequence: TGTGCCAGCAGGACTTGGGATTCACCCCTCCACTTT. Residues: CASRTWDSPLHF.

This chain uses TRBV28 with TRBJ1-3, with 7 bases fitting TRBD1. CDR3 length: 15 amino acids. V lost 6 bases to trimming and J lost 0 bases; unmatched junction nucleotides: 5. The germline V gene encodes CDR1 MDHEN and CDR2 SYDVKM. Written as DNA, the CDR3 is TGTGCCAGCAGACGACAGGGCACCTCTGGAAACACCATATATTTT. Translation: CASRRQGTSGNTIYF.

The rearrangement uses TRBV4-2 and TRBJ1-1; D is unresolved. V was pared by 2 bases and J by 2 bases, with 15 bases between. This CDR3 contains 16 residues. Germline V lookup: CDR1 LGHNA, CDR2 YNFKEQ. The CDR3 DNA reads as TGTGCCAGCAGCCAAAGGTTAGGAGGTCCTAACACTGAAGCTTTCTTT. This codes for CASSQRLGGPNTEAFF.

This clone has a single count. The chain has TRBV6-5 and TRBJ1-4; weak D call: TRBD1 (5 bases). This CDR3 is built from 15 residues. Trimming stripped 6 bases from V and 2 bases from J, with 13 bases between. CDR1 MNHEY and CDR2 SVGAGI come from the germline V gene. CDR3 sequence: CASSGGGTTNEKLFF. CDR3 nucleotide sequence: TGTGCCAGCAGCGGAGGCGGGACGACTAATGAAAAACTGTTTTTT.

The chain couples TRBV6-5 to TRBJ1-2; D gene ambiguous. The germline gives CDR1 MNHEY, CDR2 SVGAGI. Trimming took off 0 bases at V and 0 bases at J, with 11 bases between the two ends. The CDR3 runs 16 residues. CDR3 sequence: CASSYSMESSNYGYTF. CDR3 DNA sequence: TGTGCCAGCAGTTACTCGATGGAGAGCTCTAACTATGGCTACACCTTC.

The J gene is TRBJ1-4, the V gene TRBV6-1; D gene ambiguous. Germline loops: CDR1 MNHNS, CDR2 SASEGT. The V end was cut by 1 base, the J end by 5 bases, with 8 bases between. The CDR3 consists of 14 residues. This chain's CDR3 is CASSEGGDNEKLFF. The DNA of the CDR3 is TGTGCCAGCAGTGAAGGAGGAGACAATGAAAAACTGTTTTTT.

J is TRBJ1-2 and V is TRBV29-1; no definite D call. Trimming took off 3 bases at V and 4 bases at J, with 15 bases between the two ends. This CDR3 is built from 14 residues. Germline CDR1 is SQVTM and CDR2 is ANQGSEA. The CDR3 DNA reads TGCAGCGTTGAGTCTGCGACTCAGTTCTATGGCTACACCTTC. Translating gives CSVESATQFYGYTF.

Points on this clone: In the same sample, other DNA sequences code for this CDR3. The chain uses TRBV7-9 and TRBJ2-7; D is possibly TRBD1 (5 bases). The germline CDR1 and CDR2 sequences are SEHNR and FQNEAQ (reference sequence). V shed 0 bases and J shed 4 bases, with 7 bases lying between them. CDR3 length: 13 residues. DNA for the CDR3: TGTGCCAGCAGCTTAGCAGGGGCGTACGAGCAGTACTTC. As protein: CASSLAGAYEQYF. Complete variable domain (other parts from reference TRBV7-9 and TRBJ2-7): DTGVSQNPRHKITKRGQNVTFRCDPISEHNRLYWYRQTLGQGPEFLTYFQNEAQLEKSRLLSDRFSAERPKGSFSTLEIQRTEQGDSAMYLCASSLAGAYEQYFGPGTRLTVT.

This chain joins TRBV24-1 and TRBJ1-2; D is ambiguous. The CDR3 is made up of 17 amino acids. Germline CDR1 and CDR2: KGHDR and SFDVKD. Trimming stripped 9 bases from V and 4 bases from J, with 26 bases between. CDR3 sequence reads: CATLKKVPLLYFYGYTF. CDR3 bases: TGTGCCACCCTTAAAAAGGTCCCCCTCCTATACTTCTATGGCTACACCTTC.

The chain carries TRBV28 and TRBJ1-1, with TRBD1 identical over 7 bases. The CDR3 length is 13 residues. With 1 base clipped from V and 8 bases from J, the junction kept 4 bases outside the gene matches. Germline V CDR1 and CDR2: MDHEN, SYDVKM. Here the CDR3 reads CASSLSRDREAFF. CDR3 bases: TGTGCCAGCAGTTTATCTAGGGACAGAGAAGCTTTCTTT.

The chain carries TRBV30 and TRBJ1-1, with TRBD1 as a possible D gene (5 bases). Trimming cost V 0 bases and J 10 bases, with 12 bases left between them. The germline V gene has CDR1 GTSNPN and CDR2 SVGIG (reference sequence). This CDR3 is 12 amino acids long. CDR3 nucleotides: TGTGCCTGGAGTGTCACAGGAGGGGTAGCTTTCTTT. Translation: CAWSVTGGVAFF.

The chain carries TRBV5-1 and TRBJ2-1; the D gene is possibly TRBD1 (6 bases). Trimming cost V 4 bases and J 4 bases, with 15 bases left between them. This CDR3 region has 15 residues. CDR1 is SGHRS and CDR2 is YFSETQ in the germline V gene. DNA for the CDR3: TGCGCCAGCAGCCCGGGACACATAAGTTACAATGAGCAGTTCTTC. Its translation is CASSPGHISYNEQFF.

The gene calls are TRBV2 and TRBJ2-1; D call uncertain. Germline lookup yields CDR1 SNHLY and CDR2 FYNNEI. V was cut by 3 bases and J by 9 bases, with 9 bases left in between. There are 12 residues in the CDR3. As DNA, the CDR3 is TGTGCCAGCAGTGATGTAGGGATTGAGCAGTTCTTC. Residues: CASSDVGIEQFF.